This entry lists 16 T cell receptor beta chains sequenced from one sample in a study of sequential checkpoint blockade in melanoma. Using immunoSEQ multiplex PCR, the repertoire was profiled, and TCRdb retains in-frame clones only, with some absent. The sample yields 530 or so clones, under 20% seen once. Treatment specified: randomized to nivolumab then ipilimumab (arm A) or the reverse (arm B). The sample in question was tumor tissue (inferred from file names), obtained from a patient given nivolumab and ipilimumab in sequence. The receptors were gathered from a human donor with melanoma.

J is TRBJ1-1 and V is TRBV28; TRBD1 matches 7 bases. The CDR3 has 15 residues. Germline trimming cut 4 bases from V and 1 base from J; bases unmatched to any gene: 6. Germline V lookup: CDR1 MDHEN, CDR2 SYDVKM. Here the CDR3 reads CASSSPGTANTEAFF. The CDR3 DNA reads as TGTGCCAGCAGTTCCCCCGGGACAGCGAACACTGAAGCTTTCTTT.

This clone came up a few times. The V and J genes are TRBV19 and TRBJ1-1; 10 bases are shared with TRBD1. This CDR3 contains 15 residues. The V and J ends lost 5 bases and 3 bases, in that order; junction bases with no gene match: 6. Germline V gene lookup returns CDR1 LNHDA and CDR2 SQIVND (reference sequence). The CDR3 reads CASSLRQGADTEAFF. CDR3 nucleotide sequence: TGTGCCAGTAGTCTCAGACAGGGGGCGGACACTGAAGCTTTCTTT.

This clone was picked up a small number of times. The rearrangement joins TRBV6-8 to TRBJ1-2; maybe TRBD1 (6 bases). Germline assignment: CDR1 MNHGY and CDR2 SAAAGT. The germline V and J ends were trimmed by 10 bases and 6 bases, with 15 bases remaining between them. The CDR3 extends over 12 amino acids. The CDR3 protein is CAIKGGGDGYTF. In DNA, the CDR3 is TGTGCCATCAAGGGGGGAGGAGATGGCTACACCTTC.

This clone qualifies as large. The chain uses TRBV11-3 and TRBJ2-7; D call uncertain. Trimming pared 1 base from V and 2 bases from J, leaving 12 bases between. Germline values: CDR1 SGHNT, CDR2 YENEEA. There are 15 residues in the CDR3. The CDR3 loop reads CASSLGYGSTYEQYF. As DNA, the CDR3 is TGTGCCAGCAGCTTAGGGTACGGCAGTACCTACGAGCAGTACTTC. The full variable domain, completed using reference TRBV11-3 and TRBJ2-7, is EAGVVQSPRYKIIEKKQPVAFWCNPISGHNTLYWYLQNLGQGPELLIRYENEEAVDDSQLPKDRFSAERLKGVDSTLKIQPAELGDSAVYLCASSLGYGSTYEQYFGPGTRLTVT.

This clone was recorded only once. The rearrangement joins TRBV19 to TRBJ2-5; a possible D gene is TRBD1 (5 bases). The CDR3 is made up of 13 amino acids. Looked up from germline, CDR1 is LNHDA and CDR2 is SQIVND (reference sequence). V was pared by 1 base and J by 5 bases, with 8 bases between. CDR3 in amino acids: CASSIGPGETQYF. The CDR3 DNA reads TGTGCCAGTAGTATAGGACCAGGGGAGACCCAGTACTTC. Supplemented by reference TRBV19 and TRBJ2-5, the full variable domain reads DGGITQSPKYLFRKEGQNVTLSCEQNLNHDAMYWYRQDPGQGLRLIYYSQIVNDFQKGDIAEGYSVSREKKESFPLTVTSAQKNPTAFYLCASSIGPGETQYFGPGTRLLVL.

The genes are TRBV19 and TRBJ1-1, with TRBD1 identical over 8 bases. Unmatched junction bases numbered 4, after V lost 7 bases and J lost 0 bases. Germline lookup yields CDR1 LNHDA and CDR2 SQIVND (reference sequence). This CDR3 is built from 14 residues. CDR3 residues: CASTRTGMNTEAFF. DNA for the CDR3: TGTGCCAGTACTCGGACAGGGATGAACACTGAAGCTTTCTTT.

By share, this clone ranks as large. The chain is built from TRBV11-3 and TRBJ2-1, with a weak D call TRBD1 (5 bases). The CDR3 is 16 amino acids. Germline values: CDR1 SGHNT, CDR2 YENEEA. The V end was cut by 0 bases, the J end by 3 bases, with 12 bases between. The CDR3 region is CASSLDLAGLYNEQFF. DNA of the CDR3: TGTGCCAGCAGCTTAGATCTCGCAGGGCTCTACAATGAGCAGTTCTTC.

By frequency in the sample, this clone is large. The CDR3 DNA follows: TGTGCCAGCAGCGTAGCCGGGGACCTCACAGATACGCAGTATTTT. It is translated as CASSVAGDLTDTQYF. The gene calls are TRBV9 and TRBJ2-3; D possibly uses TRBD1 or TRBD2 (5 bases each). Per germline, CDR1 SGDLS and CDR2 YYNGEE. CDR3 length equals 15 residues. V lost 0 bases, J lost 2 bases, and 10 bases lay in between.

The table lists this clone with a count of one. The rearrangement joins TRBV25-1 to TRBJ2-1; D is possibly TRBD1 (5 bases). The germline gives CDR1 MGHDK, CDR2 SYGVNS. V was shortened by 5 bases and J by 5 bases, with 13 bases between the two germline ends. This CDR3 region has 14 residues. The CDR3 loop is CASSSRQQHNEQFF. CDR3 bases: TGTGCCAGCAGTTCCCGACAGCAACACAATGAGCAGTTCTTC.

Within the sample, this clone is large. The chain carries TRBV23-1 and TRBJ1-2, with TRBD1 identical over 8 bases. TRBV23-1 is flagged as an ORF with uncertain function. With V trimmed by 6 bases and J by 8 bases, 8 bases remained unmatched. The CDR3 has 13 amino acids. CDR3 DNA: TGCGCCAGCAGCTTGGCAGGGGGCTGGGGCTACACCTTC. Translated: CASSLAGGWGYTF.

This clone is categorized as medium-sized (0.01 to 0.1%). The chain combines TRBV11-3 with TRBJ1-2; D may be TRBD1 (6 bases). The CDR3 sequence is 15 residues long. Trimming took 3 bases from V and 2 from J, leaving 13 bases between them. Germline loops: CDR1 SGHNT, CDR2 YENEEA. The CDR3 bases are TGTGCCAGCAGCTTGGACAGTTGGGGGAACTATGGCTACACCTTC. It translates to CASSLDSWGNYGYTF.

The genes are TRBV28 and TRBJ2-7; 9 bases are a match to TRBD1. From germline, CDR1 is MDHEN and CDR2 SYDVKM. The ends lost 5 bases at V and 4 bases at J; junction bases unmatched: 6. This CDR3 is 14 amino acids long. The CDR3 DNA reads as TGTGCCAGCAGTCAGGACAGGGGAGGGTACGAGCAGTACTTC. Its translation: CASSQDRGGYEQYF.

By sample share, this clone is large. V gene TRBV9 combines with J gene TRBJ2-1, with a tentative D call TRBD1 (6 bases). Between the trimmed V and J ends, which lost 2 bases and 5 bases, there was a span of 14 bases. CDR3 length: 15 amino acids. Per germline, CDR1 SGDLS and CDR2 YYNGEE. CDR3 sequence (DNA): TGTGCCAGCAGCGTTGGGGGCAACAAAAACAATGAGCAGTTCTTC. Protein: CASSVGGNKNNEQFF.

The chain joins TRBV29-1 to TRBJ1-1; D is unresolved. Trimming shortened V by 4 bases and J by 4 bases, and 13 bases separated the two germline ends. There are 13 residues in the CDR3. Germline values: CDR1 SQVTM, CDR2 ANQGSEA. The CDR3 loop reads CSVGLRGSTEAFF. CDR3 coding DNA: TGCAGCGTTGGGCTGAGAGGGTCCACTGAAGCTTTCTTT.

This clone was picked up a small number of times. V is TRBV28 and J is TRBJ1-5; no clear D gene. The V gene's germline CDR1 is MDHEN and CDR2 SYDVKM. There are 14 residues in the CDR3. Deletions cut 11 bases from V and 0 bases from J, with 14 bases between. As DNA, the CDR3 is TGTGCCTCCCGCCTACTAAATAGCAATCAGCCCCAGCATTTT. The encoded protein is CASRLLNSNQPQHF.

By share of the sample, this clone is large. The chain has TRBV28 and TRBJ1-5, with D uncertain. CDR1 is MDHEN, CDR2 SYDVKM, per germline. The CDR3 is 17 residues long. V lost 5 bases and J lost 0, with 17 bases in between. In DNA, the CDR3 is TGTGCCAGCAGTCCCCTGACCGGGGTATATAGCAATCAGCCCCAGCATTTT. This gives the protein CASSPLTGVYSNQPQHF.